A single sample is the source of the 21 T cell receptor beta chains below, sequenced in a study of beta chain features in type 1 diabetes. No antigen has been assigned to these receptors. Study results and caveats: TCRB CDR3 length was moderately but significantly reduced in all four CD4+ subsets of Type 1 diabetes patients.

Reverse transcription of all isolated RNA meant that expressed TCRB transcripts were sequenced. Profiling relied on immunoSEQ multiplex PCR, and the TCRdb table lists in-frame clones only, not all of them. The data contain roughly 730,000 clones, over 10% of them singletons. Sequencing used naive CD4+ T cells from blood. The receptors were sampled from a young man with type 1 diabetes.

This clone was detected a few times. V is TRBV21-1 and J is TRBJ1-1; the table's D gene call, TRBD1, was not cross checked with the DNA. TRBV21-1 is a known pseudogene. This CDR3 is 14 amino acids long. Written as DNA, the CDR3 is TGTGCCAGCAGCACGTCCCGGGACAGGGATGAAGCTTTCTTT. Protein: CASSTSRDRDEAFF.

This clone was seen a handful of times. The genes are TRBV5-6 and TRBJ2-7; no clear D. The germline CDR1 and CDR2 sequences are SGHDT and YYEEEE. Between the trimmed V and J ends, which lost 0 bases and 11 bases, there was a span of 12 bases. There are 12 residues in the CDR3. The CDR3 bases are TGTGCCAGCAGCTTGGGCTCAAAAAGCGAGTACTTC. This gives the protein CASSLGSKSEYF. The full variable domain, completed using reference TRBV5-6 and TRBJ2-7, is DAGVTQSPTHLIKTRGQQVTLRCSPKSGHDTVSWYQQALGQGPQFIFQYYEEEERQRGNFPDRFSGHQFPNYSSELNVNALLLGDSALYLCASSLGSKSEYFGPGTRLTVT.

The CDR3 bases are TGCGCCAGCAGCTTGAAGACCGGGCAGAGCTCCTACGAGCAGTACTTC. As protein: CASSLKTGQSSYEQYF. V and J are TRBV5-1 and TRBJ2-7; D unclear. Germline values: CDR1 SGHRS, CDR2 YFSETQ. V lost 1 base to trimming and J lost 0 bases, with 14 bases between them. The length of the CDR3 is 16 residues.

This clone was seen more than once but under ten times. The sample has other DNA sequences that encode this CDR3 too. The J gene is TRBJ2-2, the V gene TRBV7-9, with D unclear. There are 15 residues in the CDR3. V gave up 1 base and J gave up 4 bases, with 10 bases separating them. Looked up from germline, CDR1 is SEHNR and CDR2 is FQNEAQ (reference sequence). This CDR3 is CASSLGTGRTGELFF. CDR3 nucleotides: TGTGCCAGCAGCTTAGGTACCGGCCGCACCGGGGAGCTGTTTTTT.

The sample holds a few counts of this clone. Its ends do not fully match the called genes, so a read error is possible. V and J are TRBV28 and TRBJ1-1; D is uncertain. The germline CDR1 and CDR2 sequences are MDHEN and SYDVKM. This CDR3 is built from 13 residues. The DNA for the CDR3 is TGTGCCAGCAGTTCGACTTGGAACTCTGAAGCTTTCTTT. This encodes CASSSTWNSEAFF.

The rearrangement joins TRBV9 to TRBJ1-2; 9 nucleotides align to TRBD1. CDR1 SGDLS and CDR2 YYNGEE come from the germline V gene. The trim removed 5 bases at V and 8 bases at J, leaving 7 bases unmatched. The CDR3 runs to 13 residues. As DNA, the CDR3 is TGTGCCAGCAGAGCCGGGACAGGGATGGGCTACACCTTC. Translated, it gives CASRAGTGMGYTF. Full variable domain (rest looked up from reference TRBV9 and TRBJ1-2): DSGVTQTPKHLITATGQRVTLRCSPRSGDLSVYWYQQSLDQGLQFLIQYYNGEERAKGNILERFSAQQFPDLHSELNLSSLELGDSALYFCASRAGTGMGYTFGSGTRLTVV.

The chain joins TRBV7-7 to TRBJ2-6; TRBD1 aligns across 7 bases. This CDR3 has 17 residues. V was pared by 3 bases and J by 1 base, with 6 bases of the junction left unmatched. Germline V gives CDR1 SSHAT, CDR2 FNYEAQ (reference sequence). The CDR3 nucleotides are TGTGCCAGCAGCTTGGGGGACAGCAGATCTGGGGCCAACGTCCTGACTTTC. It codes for CASSLGDSRSGANVLTF.

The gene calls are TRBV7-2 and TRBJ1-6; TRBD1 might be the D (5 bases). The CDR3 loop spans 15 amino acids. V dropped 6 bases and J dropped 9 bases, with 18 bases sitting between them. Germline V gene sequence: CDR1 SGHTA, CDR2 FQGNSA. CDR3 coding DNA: TGTGCCAGCAGTTCGATGACGGGGGGGATTTCACCCCTCCACTTT. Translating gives CASSSMTGGISPLHF.

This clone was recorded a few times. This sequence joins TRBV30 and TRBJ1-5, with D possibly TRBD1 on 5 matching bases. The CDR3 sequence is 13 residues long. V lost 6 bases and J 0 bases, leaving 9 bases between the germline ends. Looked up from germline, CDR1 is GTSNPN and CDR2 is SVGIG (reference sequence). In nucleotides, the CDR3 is TGTGCCTGTCAGGACAATAGCAATCAGCCCCAGCATTTT. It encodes CACQDNSNQPQHF.

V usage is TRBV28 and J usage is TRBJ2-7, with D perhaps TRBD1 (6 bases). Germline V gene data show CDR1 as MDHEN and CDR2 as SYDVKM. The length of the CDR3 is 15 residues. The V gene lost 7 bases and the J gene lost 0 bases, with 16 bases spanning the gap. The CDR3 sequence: CASIEQGRSSYEQYF. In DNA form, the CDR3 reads TGTGCCAGCATTGAACAGGGTCGAAGCTCCTACGAGCAGTACTTC.

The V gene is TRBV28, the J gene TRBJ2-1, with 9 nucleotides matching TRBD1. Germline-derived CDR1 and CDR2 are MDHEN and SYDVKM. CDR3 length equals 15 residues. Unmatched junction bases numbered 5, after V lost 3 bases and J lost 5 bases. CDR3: CASSFSGTGNNEQFF. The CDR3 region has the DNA TGTGCCAGCAGTTTTTCCGGGACAGGGAACAATGAGCAGTTCTTC.

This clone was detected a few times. In DNA, the CDR3 is TGTGCCAGCAGCGAAGGACAGGGGTATTCACCCCTCCACTTT. The encoded protein is CASSEGQGYSPLHF. The rearrangement links TRBV9 to TRBJ1-6; 9 bases match TRBD1. This CDR3 has 14 residues. Looked up from germline, CDR1 is SGDLS and CDR2 is YYNGEE. Trimming cost V 3 bases and J 8 bases; bases outside gene matches: 3.

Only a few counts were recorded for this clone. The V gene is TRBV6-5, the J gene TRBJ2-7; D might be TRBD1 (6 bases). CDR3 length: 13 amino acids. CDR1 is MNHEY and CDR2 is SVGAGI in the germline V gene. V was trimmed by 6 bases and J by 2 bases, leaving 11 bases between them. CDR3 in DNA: TGTGCCAGCAGCGGGACACCCCCCTACGAGCAGTACTTC. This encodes CASSGTPPYEQYF.

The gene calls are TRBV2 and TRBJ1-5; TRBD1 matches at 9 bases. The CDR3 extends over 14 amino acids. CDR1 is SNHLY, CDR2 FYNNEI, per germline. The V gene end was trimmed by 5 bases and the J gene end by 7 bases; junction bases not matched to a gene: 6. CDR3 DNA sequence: TGTGCCAGCAGTCCACAGGGGGCACAACAGCCCCAGCATTTT. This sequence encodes CASSPQGAQQPQHF.

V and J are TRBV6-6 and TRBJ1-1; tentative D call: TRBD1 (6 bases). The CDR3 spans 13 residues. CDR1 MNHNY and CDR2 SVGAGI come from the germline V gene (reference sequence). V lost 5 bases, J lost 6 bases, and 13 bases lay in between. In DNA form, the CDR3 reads TGTGCCAGCAGTACACAGGGAGGCGCTGAAGCTTTCTTT. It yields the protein CASSTQGGAEAFF.

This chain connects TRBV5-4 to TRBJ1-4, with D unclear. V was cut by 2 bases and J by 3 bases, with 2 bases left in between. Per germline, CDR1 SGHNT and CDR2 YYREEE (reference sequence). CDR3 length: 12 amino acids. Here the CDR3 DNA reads TGTGCCAGCAGCTTTCCTAATGAAAAACTGTTTTTT. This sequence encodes CASSFPNEKLFF. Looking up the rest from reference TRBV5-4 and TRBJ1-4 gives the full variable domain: ETGVTQSPTHLIKTRGQQVTLRCSSQSGHNTVSWYQQALGQGPQFIFQYYREEENGRGNFPPRFSGLQFPNYSSELNVNALELDDSALYLCASSFPNEKLFFGSGTQLSVL.

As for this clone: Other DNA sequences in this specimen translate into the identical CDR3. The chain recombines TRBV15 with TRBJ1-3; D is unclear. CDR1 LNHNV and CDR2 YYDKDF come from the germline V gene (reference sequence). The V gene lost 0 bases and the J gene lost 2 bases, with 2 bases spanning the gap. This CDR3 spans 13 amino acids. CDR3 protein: CATSRDPGNTIYF. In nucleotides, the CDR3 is TGTGCCACCAGCAGAGACCCTGGAAACACCATATATTTT.

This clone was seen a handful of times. The CDR3 DNA reads TGTGCCAGCAGCAAGGACAGATACTATGGCTACACCTTC. This sequence encodes CASSKDRYYGYTF. The rearrangement joins TRBV9 to TRBJ1-2; tentatively, D is TRBD1 (6 bases). The CDR3 totals 13 residues. V gave up 4 bases and J gave up 3 bases, with 10 bases separating them. Germline V lookup: CDR1 SGDLS, CDR2 YYNGEE. The complete variable domain, with remaining parts taken from reference TRBV9 and TRBJ1-2, reads DSGVTQTPKHLITATGQRVTLRCSPRSGDLSVYWYQQSLDQGLQFLIQYYNGEERAKGNILERFSAQQFPDLHSELNLSSLELGDSALYFCASSKDRYYGYTFGSGTRLTVV.

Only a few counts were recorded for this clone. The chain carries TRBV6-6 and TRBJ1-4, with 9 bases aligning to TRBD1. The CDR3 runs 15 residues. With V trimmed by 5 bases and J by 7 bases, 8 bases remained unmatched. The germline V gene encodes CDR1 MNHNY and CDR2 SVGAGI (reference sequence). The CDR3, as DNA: TGTGCCAGCAGTAAACAGACAGGGGGAAGTGAAAAACTGTTTTTT. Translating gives CASSKQTGGSEKLFF.

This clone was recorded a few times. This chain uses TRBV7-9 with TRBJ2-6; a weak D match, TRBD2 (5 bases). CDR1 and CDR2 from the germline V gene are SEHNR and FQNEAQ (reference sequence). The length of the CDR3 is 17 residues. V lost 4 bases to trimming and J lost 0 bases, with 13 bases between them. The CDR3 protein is CASSSGGTISGANVLTF. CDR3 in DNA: TGTGCCAGCAGCTCAGGAGGTACCATCTCTGGGGCCAACGTCCTGACTTTC.

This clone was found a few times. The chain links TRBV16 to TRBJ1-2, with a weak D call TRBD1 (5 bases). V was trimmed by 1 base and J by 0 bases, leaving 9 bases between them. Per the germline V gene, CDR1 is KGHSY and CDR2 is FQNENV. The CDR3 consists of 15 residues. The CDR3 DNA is TGTGCCAGCAGCCAATGGGACCCAGCTAACTATGGCTACACCTTC. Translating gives CASSQWDPANYGYTF.